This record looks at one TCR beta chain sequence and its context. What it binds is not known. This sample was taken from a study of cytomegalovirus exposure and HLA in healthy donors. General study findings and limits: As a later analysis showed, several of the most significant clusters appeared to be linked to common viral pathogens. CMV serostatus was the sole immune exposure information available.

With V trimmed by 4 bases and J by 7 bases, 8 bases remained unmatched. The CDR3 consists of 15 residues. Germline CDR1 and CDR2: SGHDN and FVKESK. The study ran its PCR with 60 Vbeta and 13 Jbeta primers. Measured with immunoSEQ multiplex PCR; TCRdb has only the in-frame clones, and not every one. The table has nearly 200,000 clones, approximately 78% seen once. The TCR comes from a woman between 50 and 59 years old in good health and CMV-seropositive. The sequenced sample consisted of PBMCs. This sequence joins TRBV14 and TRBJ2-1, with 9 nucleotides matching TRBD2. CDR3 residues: CASSPGTSWGNEQFF. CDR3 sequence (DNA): TGTGCCAGCAGCCCAGGGACTAGCTGGGGGAATGAGCAGTTCTTC.